The sequence of this T cell receptor delta chain was determined in a study of gammadelta T cells in human blood (dated by TCRdb to 2020 to 2022). Library preparation was by RT-PCR. The instrument was an Illumina MiSeq. Via CATT, TCRdb reprocessed the public reads, and rows with identical DNA were then joined. The sample records around 970 delta-chain clones, roughly 40% of which are singletons. The ten top clones hold approximately 19% of the sample. In regard to this clone: What antigen it recognizes has not been identified. This may be a read error: a much more frequent sequence differs by one nucleotide. The identical CDR3 is also encoded by other nucleotide sequences in the sample.

On the study overall, not on this receptor specifically: In the study, polyclonal expansion of innate gamma-delta T cells immediately after birth was reported to appear to be driven by microbial exposure.

The germline V gene sets CDR1 to TSWWSYY and CDR2 to QGS. V is trimmed back by 5 bases and J by 2 bases, and the junction contains 25 bases that no gene match accounts for. The CDR3 starts with the cysteine, ends with the phenylalanine, and has 21 residues. Left in the record is the CDR3 DNA by itself, 63 bases read in frame from the first base. The receptor was isolated from a human donor. The sequenced sample was non-Vgamma9Vdelta2 gamma-delta T cells from infant blood. The rearrangement combines TRDV1 with TRDJ1, and TRDD3 matches 8 of the central bases. CDR3 region: CALGPLPSPLLGALGTDKLIF. The nucleotides are TGTGCTCTTGGGCCTCTTCCTTCCCCTCTACTGGGGGCTCTAGGGACCGATAAACTCATCTTT.